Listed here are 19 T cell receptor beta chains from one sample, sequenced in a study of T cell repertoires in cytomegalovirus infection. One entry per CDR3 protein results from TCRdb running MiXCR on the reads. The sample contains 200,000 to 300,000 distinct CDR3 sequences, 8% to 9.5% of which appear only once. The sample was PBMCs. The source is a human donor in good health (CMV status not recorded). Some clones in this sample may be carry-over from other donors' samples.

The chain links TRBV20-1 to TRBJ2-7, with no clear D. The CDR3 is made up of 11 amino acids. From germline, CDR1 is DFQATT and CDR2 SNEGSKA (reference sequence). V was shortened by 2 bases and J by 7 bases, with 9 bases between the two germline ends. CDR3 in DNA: TGCAGTGCTAGAAAAAGGGTTGAGCAGTACTTC. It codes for CSARKRVEQYF.

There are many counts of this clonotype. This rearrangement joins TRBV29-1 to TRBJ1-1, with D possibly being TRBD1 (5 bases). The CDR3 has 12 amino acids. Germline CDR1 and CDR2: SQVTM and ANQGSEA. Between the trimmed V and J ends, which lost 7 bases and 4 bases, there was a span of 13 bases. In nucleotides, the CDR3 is TGCAGCGGATCTAGGGGTGGCACTGAAGCTTTCTTT. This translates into CSGSRGGTEAFF.

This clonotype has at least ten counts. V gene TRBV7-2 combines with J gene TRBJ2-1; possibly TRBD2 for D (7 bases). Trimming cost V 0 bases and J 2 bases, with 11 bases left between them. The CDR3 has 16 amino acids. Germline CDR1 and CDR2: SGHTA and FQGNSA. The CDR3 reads CASSLARGGAYNEQFF. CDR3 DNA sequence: TGTGCCAGCAGCTTAGCGCGAGGGGGGGCCTACAATGAGCAGTTCTTC. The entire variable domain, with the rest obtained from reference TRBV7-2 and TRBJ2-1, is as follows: GAGVSQSPSNKVTEKGKDVELRCDPISGHTALYWYRQSLGQGLEFLIYFQGNSAPDKSGLPSDRFSAERTGGSVSTLTIQRTQQEDSAVYLCASSLARGGAYNEQFFGPGTRLTVL.

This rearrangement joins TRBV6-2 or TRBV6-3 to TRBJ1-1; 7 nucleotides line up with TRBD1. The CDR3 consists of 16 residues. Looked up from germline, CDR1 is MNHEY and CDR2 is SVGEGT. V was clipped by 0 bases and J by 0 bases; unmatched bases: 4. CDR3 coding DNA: TGTGCCAGCAGTTACTCCAAGGGGACAGTGAACACTGAAGCTTTCTTT. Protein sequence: CASSYSKGTVNTEAFF.

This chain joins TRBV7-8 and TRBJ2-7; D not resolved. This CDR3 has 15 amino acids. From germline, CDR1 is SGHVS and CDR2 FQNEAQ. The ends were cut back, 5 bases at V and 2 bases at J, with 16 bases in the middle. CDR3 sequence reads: CASSISRASPYEQYF. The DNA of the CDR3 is TGTGCCAGCAGCATAAGCCGGGCTTCGCCCTACGAGCAGTACTTC.

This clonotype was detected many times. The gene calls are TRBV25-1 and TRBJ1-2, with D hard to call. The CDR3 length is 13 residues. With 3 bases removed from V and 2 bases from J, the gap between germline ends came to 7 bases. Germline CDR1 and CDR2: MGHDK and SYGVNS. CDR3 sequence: CASSEHLNYGYTF. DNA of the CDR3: TGTGCCAGCAGTGAGCACCTAAACTATGGCTACACCTTC.

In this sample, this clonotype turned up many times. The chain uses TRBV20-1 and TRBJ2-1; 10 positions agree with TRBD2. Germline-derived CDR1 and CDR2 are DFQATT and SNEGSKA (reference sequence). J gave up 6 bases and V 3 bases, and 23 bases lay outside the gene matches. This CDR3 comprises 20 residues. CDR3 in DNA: TGCAGTGCTAGGGGACCGTATGTAACCCGACTAGCGGGCGAACGCAATGAGCAGTTCTTC. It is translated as CSARGPYVTRLAGERNEQFF.

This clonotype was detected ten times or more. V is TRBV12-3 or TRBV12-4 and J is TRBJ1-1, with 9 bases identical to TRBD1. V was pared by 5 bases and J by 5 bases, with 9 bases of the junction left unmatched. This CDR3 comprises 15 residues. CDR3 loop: CASSHQGTGMTEAFF. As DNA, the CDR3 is TGTGCCAGCAGTCACCAGGGGACAGGGATGACTGAAGCTTTCTTT.

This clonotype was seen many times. The CDR3 DNA reads TGTGCCAGCACCCCCGCGGGGACTAATGAAAAACTGTTTTTT. Amino acids: CASTPAGTNEKLFF. V and J are TRBV6-1 and TRBJ1-4; D is unresolved. CDR1 MNHNS and CDR2 SASEGT come from the germline V gene. The CDR3 is 14 residues long. V was shortened by 7 bases and J by 2 bases, with 11 bases between the two germline ends.

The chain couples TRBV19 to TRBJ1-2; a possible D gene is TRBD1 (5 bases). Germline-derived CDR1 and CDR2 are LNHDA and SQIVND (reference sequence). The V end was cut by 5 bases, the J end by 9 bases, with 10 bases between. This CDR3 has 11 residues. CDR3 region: CASSLGRSYTF. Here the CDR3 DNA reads TGTGCCAGTAGTCTGGGGCGGAGCTACACCTTC.

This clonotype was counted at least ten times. The CDR3 sequence is CASSHAEGGYTF. The CDR3 bases are TGTGCCAGCAGCCACGCCGAGGGAGGCTACACCTTC. J is TRBJ1-2 and V is TRBV7-2; unclear D gene. CDR1 is SGHTA and CDR2 is FQGNSA in the germline V gene. The length of the CDR3 is 12 residues. The V gene lost 5 bases and the J gene lost 8 bases, with 12 bases spanning the gap.

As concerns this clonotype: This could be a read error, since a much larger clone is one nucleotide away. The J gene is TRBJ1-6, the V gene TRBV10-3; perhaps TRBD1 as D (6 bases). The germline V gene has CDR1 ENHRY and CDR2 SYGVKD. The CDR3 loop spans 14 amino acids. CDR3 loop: CDGGGDSYNSPLHF. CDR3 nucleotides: TGTGACGGAGGGGGGGATTCCTATAATTCACCCCTCCACTTT.

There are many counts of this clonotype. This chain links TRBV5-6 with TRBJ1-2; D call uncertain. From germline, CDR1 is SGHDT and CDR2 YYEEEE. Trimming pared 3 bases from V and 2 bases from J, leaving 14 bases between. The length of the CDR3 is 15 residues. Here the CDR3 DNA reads TGTGCCAGCAGCTCCGTAAACACAGCGAACTATGGCTACACCTTC. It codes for CASSSVNTANYGYTF.

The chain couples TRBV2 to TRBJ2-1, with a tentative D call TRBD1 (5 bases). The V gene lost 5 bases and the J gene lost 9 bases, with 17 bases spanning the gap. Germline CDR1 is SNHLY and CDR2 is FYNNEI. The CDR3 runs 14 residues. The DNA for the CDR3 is TGTGCCAGCAGTCAAAGAATCTTAGGGGCTGAGCAGTTCTTC. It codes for CASSQRILGAEQFF.

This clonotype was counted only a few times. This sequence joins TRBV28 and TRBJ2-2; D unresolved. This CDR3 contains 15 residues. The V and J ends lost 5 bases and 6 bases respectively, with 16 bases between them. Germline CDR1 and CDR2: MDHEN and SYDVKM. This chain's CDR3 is CASSPDRMRPGELFF. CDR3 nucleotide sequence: TGTGCCAGCAGTCCCGATAGGATGCGACCCGGGGAGCTGTTTTTT.

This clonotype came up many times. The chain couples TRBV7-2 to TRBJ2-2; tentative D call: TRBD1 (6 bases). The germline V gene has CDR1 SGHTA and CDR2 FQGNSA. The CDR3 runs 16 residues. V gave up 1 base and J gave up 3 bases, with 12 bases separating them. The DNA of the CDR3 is TGTGCCAGCAGCTTAGTCGGACAGTGGTACACCGGGGAGCTGTTTTTT. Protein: CASSLVGQWYTGELFF.

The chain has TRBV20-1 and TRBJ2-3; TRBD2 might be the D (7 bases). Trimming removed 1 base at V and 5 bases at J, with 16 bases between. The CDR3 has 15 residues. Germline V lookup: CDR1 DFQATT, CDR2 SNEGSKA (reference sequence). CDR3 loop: CSARGGGNRGDTQYF. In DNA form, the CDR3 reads TGCAGTGCTAGAGGCGGGGGCAATAGGGGAGATACGCAGTATTTT.

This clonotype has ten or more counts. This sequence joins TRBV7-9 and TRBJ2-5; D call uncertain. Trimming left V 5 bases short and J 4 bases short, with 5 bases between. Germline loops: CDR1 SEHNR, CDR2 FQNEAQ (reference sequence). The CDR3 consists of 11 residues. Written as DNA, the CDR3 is TGTGCCAGCAGCCCCGGAGAGACCCAGTACTTC. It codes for CASSPGETQYF. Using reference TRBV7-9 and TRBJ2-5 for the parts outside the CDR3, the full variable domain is DTGVSQNPRHKITKRGQNVTFRCDPISEHNRLYWYRQTLGQGPEFLTYFQNEAQLEKSRLLSDRFSAERPKGSFSTLEIQRTEQGDSAMYLCASSPGETQYFGPGTRLLVL.

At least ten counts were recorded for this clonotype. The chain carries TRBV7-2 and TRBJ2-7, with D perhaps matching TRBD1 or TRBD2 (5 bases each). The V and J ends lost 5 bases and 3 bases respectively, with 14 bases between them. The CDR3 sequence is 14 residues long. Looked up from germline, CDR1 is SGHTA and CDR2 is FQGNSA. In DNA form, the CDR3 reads TGTGCCAGCAGCCGGGACGTCGCGCTCTACGAGCAGTACTTC. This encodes CASSRDVALYEQYF. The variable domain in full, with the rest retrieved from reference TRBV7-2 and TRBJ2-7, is GAGVSQSPSNKVTEKGKDVELRCDPISGHTALYWYRQSLGQGLEFLIYFQGNSAPDKSGLPSDRFSAERTGGSVSTLTIQRTQQEDSAVYLCASSRDVALYEQYFGPGTRLTVT.